This passage covers 24 T cell receptor beta chains from one sample sequenced in a study of cutaneous CD30+ T cell lymphoproliferative disorder and hepatitis E. Assay: immunoSEQ multiplex PCR; the TCRdb copy retains only in-frame clones and omits some. The sample consists of about 7,700 clones, roughly 70% of them appearing once. The specimen was blood. The receptors shown here come from a human donor with a cutaneous T cell lymphoproliferative disorder associated with hepatitis E virus.

The genes are TRBV7-2 and TRBJ1-1, with TRBD1 as a possible D gene (5 bases). The CDR3 loop spans 13 amino acids. The germline V and J ends were trimmed by 5 bases and 5 bases, with 12 bases remaining between them. Germline CDR1 SGHTA, CDR2 FQGNSA. In DNA form, the CDR3 reads TGTGCCAGCAGCCCATGGGGGGGGACTGAAGCTTTCTTT. The encoded protein is CASSPWGGTEAFF.

This chain connects TRBV28 to TRBJ2-5; 7 bases match TRBD1. V shed 6 bases and J 5 bases; nucleotides not matched to a gene: 6. This CDR3 comprises 13 residues. CDR1 and CDR2 from the germline V gene are MDHEN and SYDVKM. CDR3 amino acids: CASRVDREETQYF. The CDR3 nucleotides read TGTGCCAGCAGGGTAGACAGGGAGGAGACCCAGTACTTC.

The chain employs TRBV27 and TRBJ2-7; D is undetermined. This CDR3 comprises 14 residues. Germline assignment: CDR1 MNHEY and CDR2 SMNVEV (reference sequence). V was clipped by 2 bases and J by 1 base, with 9 bases between them. The DNA for the CDR3 is TGTGCCAGCAGTTTAATAGAGGCTTCCTACGAGCAGTACTTC. Translation: CASSLIEASYEQYF.

The gene calls are TRBV7-8 and TRBJ2-5, with 9 bases lining up with TRBD2. This CDR3 has 15 residues. Trimming took 3 bases from V and 5 from J; bases not matched to a gene: 7. Germline V gene data show CDR1 as SGHVS and CDR2 as FQNEAQ. In nucleotides, the CDR3 is TGTGCCAGCAGCTTGTCCGGACTAGCGATTGAGACCCAGTACTTC. Amino acid sequence: CASSLSGLAIETQYF.

This clone came up a few times. The rearrangement uses TRBV10-1 and TRBJ1-5; D gene ambiguous. The CDR3 length is 12 residues. The ends were cut back, 2 bases at V and 2 bases at J, with 1 base in the middle. Germline CDR1 reads WNHNN; CDR2 reads SYGVQD (reference sequence). This CDR3 is CASSERNQPQHF. The CDR3 DNA is TGCGCCAGCAGTGAGCGCAATCAGCCCCAGCATTTT.

V usage is TRBV4-3 and J usage is TRBJ2-3, with a tentative D call TRBD2 (6 bases). V was pared by 1 base and J by 1 base, with 18 bases between. Germline V lookup: CDR1 LGHNA, CDR2 YSLEER. This CDR3 spans 18 amino acids. Here the CDR3 DNA reads TGCGCCAGCAGCCAAGGATGGGCAGGCGGGAAAGGCACAGATACGCAGTATTTT. Translation: CASSQGWAGGKGTDTQYF.

This clone was found a few times. V and J are TRBV27 and TRBJ2-6, with no clear D. The V gene lost 2 bases and the J gene lost 1 base, with 15 bases spanning the gap. Per germline, CDR1 MNHEY and CDR2 SMNVEV (reference sequence). This CDR3 is built from 18 residues. In DNA, the CDR3 is TGTGCCAGCAGTTTACGGGCAGAACACCCGTCTGGGGCCAACGTCCTGACTTTC. It is translated as CASSLRAEHPSGANVLTF.

This clone has more than one count but fewer than ten. V and J are TRBV5-6 and TRBJ2-3; D is unresolved. This CDR3 has 14 amino acids. The germline V gene has CDR1 SGHDT and CDR2 YYEEEE. V lost 0 bases and J 1 base, leaving 6 bases between the germline ends. CDR3 sequence (DNA): TGTGCCAGCAGCTTGGATTGGCGCACAGATACGCAGTATTTT. This gives the protein CASSLDWRTDTQYF.

The V and J genes are TRBV4-1 and TRBJ1-5; D might be TRBD1 (5 bases). Germline-derived CDR1 and CDR2 are MGHRA and YSYEKL. The CDR3 covers 15 residues. V was shortened by 4 bases and J by 2 bases, with 12 bases between the two germline ends. Here the CDR3 reads CASSPVVGGNQPQHF. CDR3 in DNA: TGCGCCAGCAGCCCGGTGGTGGGGGGCAATCAGCCCCAGCATTTT.

The chain employs TRBV18 and TRBJ1-2; the D is unclear. The CDR3 is 13 residues long. From germline, CDR1 is KGHSH and CDR2 LQKENI. Trimming pared 6 bases from V and 4 bases from J, leaving 12 bases between. CDR3 sequence: CASSTDGVYGYTF. The CDR3 DNA follows: TGTGCCAGCTCGACGGACGGGGTCTATGGCTACACCTTC.

This rearrangement joins TRBV29-1 to TRBJ1-2; possible D gene TRBD1, 5 bases. The V end lost 2 bases, the J end lost 6 bases, and 7 bases lay between the germline ends. The V gene's germline CDR1 is SQVTM and CDR2 ANQGSEA. The CDR3 is 11 amino acids. The CDR3 reads CSVERGHGYTF. As DNA, the CDR3 is TGCAGCGTTGAAAGGGGTCATGGCTACACCTTC.

V usage is TRBV28 and J usage is TRBJ2-2; a possible D gene is TRBD1 (5 bases). V was cut by 4 bases and J by 3 bases, with 6 bases left in between. Germline V gives CDR1 MDHEN, CDR2 SYDVKM. CDR3 size: 13 residues. The DNA for the CDR3 is TGTGCCAGCAGTTCAGGGTACACCGGGGAGCTGTTTTTT. Amino acid sequence: CASSSGYTGELFF.

This clone was detected only a few times. This rearrangement joins TRBV2 to TRBJ1-1, with D uncertain. In germline, CDR1 is SNHLY, CDR2 FYNNEI. Trimming pared 4 bases from V and 3 bases from J, leaving 3 bases between. This CDR3 spans 11 amino acids. CDR3 DNA sequence: TGTGCCAGCAGTGGTCACACTGAAGCTTTCTTT. Protein product: CASSGHTEAFF.

The chain recombines TRBV11-3 with TRBJ2-2; possible D gene TRBD1, 6 bases. The CDR3 length is 14 residues. Trimming took 0 bases from V and 4 from J, leaving 6 bases between them. Germline V gene lookup returns CDR1 SGHNT and CDR2 YENEEA. The CDR3 sequence: CASSLDRGTGELFF. The CDR3 bases are TGTGCCAGCAGCTTAGACAGGGGCACCGGGGAGCTGTTTTTT.

As DNA, the CDR3 is TGCAGCGCAAAGACAGTAATGAACACTGAAGCTTTCTTT. This gives the protein CSAKTVMNTEAFF. The chain couples TRBV29-1 to TRBJ1-1, with D possibly TRBD1 on 5 matching bases. CDR3 length equals 13 residues. The ends were cut back, 7 bases at V and 0 bases at J, with 12 bases in the middle. Germline-derived CDR1 and CDR2 are SQVTM and ANQGSEA.

This clone was detected only once. The chain combines TRBV5-4 with TRBJ1-1; no reliable D call. The CDR3 loop spans 15 amino acids. Per the germline V gene, CDR1 is SGHNT and CDR2 is YYREEE (reference sequence). The germline V and J ends were trimmed by 4 bases and 2 bases, with 15 bases remaining between them. CDR3 DNA: TGTGCCAGCAGCCAAGATCCTTCCGCTAACACTGAAGCTTTCTTT. Amino acid sequence: CASSQDPSANTEAFF.

The chain recombines TRBV7-2 with TRBJ2-5; 8 nucleotides align to TRBD2. V shed 0 bases, J shed 4 bases, and the junction held 10 bases outside the gene matches. The CDR3 is 17 residues long. Germline loops: CDR1 SGHTA, CDR2 FQGNSA. The CDR3 reads CASSLAGGGGKLETQYF. CDR3 nucleotides: TGTGCCAGCAGCTTAGCCGGAGGCGGGGGGAAATTAGAGACCCAGTACTTC.

The chain is built from TRBV7-6 and TRBJ2-1, with 7 bases aligning to TRBD2. Germline trimming cut 5 bases from V and 0 bases from J; bases unmatched to any gene: 22. CDR3 length: 21 residues. The germline CDR1 and CDR2 sequences are SGHVS and FNYEAQ. The CDR3 spells CASSESTPRSIAGGSYNEQFF. CDR3 nucleotide sequence: TGTGCCAGCAGCGAATCTACCCCCAGGAGTATAGCGGGTGGCTCCTACAATGAGCAGTTCTTC.

As for this clone: One end of the junction does not line up with germline, which may come from a read error. This same CDR3 is encoded by further DNA sequences in the sample. The chain employs TRBV4-1 and TRBJ2-7; possibly TRBD2 for D (5 bases). This CDR3 has 17 amino acids. Germline assignment: CDR1 MGHRA and CDR2 YSYEKL. The CDR3: CASSQEGSRGGLNEQYF. CDR3 in DNA: TGCGCTAGCAGCCAAGAAGGCAGCCGGGGTGGATTGAACGAGCAGTACTTC.

V and J are TRBV6-5 and TRBJ1-4, with no clear D. V lost 7 bases and J lost 0, with 9 bases in between. Germline V gene data show CDR1 as MNHEY and CDR2 as SVGAGI. The CDR3 length is 14 residues. The CDR3 nucleotides are TGTGCCAGCACCTATACGGCAACTAATGAAAAACTGTTTTTT. This encodes CASTYTATNEKLFF.

The gene calls are TRBV5-1 and TRBJ2-1, with D perhaps TRBD1 (5 bases). This CDR3 is built from 15 residues. The germline V gene encodes CDR1 SGHRS and CDR2 YFSETQ. Trimming cost V 4 bases and J 8 bases, with 19 bases left between them. CDR3 bases: TGCGCCAGCAGCCCACAAGGGGTAATGACCCATGAGCAGTTCTTC. Translation: CASSPQGVMTHEQFF.

The chain is built from TRBV28 and TRBJ2-3; TRBD1 might be the D (5 bases). The CDR3 is 13 residues long. Per germline, CDR1 MDHEN and CDR2 SYDVKM. The ends were cut back, 10 bases at V and 4 bases at J, with 15 bases in the middle. The CDR3 nucleotides read TGTGCCACCACAGGAAGGGGCCCAGATACGCAGTATTTT. Translated: CATTGRGPDTQYF.

The rearrangement links TRBV29-1 to TRBJ1-2, with D unclear. The CDR3 contains 11 residues. Trimming took off 1 base at V and 4 bases at J, with 4 bases between the two ends. The V gene's germline CDR1 is SQVTM and CDR2 ANQGSEA. CDR3 sequence: CSVEVLYGYTF. The CDR3 DNA is TGCAGCGTTGAAGTACTCTATGGCTACACCTTC.

V and J are TRBV5-6 and TRBJ2-7; 9 nucleotides match TRBD2. CDR3 length equals 13 residues. Trimming removed 4 bases from V and 4 bases from J; junction bases left unmatched: 3. Germline CDR1 SGHDT, CDR2 YYEEEE. The CDR3 nucleotides are TGTGCCAGCAGCCGACTAGCGGTATACGAGCAGTACTTC. Amino acids: CASSRLAVYEQYF.